These T cell receptor beta chains were read from a single sample in a study of blood T cell repertoires in COVID-19. Libraries were prepared by immunoSEQ multiplex PCR; TCRdb keeps only in-frame clonotypes and omits some of them. This table holds 130,000 or so clones, over 75% found once. The specimen sequenced was peripheral blood. The receptors originated from a man aged 55 to 70 with active or convalescent COVID-19. Each CDR3 is given with its conserved first and last residue. D genes are given only for firm matches. Clone size is not always given. Where it is, it says once, few, many or a class for expanded clones.

cdr3_nt cdr3_aa v_call clone_size j_call d_call
TGTGCCAGCAGCGGGACCGGGACAGGGGGCGACGAGCAGTACTTC CASSGTGTGGDEQYF TRBV9 NA TRBJ2-7 TRBD1
TGTGCCAGCAGCCGCGACAGGGACAATTCACCCCTCCACTTT CASSRDRDNSPLHF TRBV7-6 NA TRBJ1-6 TRBD1
TGTGCCAGCAGCGCCCTCCCAGCCTACGAGCAGTACTTC CASSALPAYEQYF TRBV5-5 NA TRBJ2-7 NA
TGTGCCAGCAGCCCTTCGACAGGGGGTTACAATGAGCAGTTCTTC CASSPSTGGYNEQFF TRBV7-9 NA TRBJ2-1 TRBD1
TGCAGCGGACTAGCGGGAAACACAGATACGCAGTATTTT CSGLAGNTDTQYF TRBV29-1 once TRBJ2-3 TRBD2
TGTGCCAGCAGTCCTAGGACAGGGTTGGGAAACACCATATATTTT CASSPRTGLGNTIYF TRBV28 NA TRBJ1-3 TRBD1
TGTGCCAGCAGCTTAGGAGAGGGGGCCGGAAACACCATATATTTT CASSLGEGAGNTIYF TRBV11-2 NA TRBJ1-3 TRBD1
TGTGCCAGCAGCCCCAAAGGGCTAGCGGGAGGGTGGCAAGAGACCCAGTACTTC CASSPKGLAGGWQETQYF TRBV5-4 NA TRBJ2-5 TRBD2
TGCGCCAGCAGCTTTCCTCGGGGAGGGGGCACAGATACGCAGTATTTT CASSFPRGGGTDTQYF TRBV5-1 NA TRBJ2-3 TRBD2
TGCGCCAGCAGCTTGGAACTGGGCTCAGGAAACACCATATATTTT CASSLELGSGNTIYF TRBV5-1 NA TRBJ1-3 NA
TGTGCCAGCAGCTTAGCGCAGGGACAGGGAGGAGAAAAACTGTTTTTT CASSLAQGQGGEKLFF TRBV7-9 NA TRBJ1-4 TRBD1
TGTGCCAGCAGCCCACAGCCGGGACAGGTCACTGAAGCTTTCTTT CASSPQPGQVTEAFF TRBV7-2 few TRBJ1-1 TRBD1
TGTGCCAGCAGTTACACTGGACAGGGGGCCCATCCGCCCCAGCATTTT CASSYTGQGAHPPQHF TRBV6-2/TRBV6-3 NA TRBJ1-5 TRBD1
TGTGCCAGCAGCTTAGGCGGGAGTAGTCCAGATACGCAGTATTTT CASSLGGSSPDTQYF TRBV7-2 NA TRBJ2-3 TRBD2
TGTGCCAGCAGCTCACCAGAAATAGGAAACACCATATATTTT CASSSPEIGNTIYF TRBV7-3 NA TRBJ1-3 NA
TGTGCCAGTGGCCGGACAGGGAGACATGAGCAGTTCTTC CASGRTGRHEQFF TRBV19 NA TRBJ2-1 TRBD1
TGTGCCAGCAGAGCCGACAGGGCGAACACCGGGGAGCTGTTTTTT CASRADRANTGELFF TRBV2 NA TRBJ2-2 TRBD1
TGTGCCAGCAGCTCCCAGGGAAGGGGCACTGAAGCTTTCTTT CASSSQGRGTEAFF TRBV11-2 NA TRBJ1-1 NA
TGTGCCAGCACTAGGCTAGCGGGAGGCGAGACCCAGTACTTC CASTRLAGGETQYF TRBV6-5 NA TRBJ2-5 TRBD2
TGTGCCACCAGACGGACTAGCGAAAGCACAGATACGCAGTATTTT CATRRTSESTDTQYF TRBV5-6 NA TRBJ2-3 TRBD2
TGTGCCAGCAGTGACTCTAGCGGGAGTTACAATGAGCAGTTCTTC CASSDSSGSYNEQFF TRBV6-4 NA TRBJ2-1 TRBD2
TGTGCCAGCAAGGTACTAACGAACACCGGGGAGCTGTTTTTT CASKVLTNTGELFF TRBV7-9 NA TRBJ2-2 NA
TGTGCCAGCAGTCGAGGGATGGCGCAAGAGACCCAGTACTTC CASSRGMAQETQYF TRBV6-5 NA TRBJ2-5 NA
TGTGCCAGCAGCTCACGCGCCGGGGAGGAGACCCAGTACTTC CASSSRAGEETQYF TRBV9 NA TRBJ2-5 NA
TGTGCCAGTAGTACCGTCGCGGGAGGTGAGCAGTTCTTC CASSTVAGGEQFF TRBV19 NA TRBJ2-1 TRBD2
TGTGCCAGCAGCCAAGGACTAGCGGGCGCCCAAGAGACCCAGTACTTC CASSQGLAGAQETQYF TRBV3-1/TRBV3-2 NA TRBJ2-5 TRBD2
TGTGCCAGCAGCTTAAAGGACAGGGGTTCACCCCTCCACTTT CASSLKDRGSPLHF TRBV7-9 NA TRBJ1-6 TRBD1
TGTGCCAGCAGCTCTGGACTAGCGGGAGCCTACGAGCAGTACTTC CASSSGLAGAYEQYF TRBV7-9 NA TRBJ2-7 TRBD2
TGTGCCAGCAGTGAAGTCCGGGCTAGCGGGAATTACGAGCAGTACTTC CASSEVRASGNYEQYF TRBV6-1 NA TRBJ2-7 TRBD2
TGTGCCAGCAGTTTGAGTAACTATGGCTACACCTTC CASSLSNYGYTF TRBV28 NA TRBJ1-2 NA
TGCAGCGTTGAATACGGTCCCTACGAGCAGTACTTC CSVEYGPYEQYF TRBV29-1 once TRBJ2-7 NA
TGTGCCAGCAGCTTAAGCGGCTCCGTCGAGCAGTTCTTC CASSLSGSVEQFF TRBV7-3 NA TRBJ2-1 NA
TGTGCCAGCAGCATTAAAGGGGGGGGTGCTGCTGCTTTCTTT CASSIKGGGAAAFF TRBV14 NA TRBJ1-1 NA
TGTGCCAGCACCCTAGGGGGGGGCATCGGCGAGCAGTACTTC CASTLGGGIGEQYF TRBV28 once TRBJ2-7 NA
TGTGCCAGCAGTTCGCATGGGACTAGCGGGGGAACAGATACGCAGTATTTT CASSSHGTSGGTDTQYF TRBV28 NA TRBJ2-3 TRBD2
TGTGCCAGCAGTTTGACAGGGGGCAGCAATCAGCCCCAGCATTTT CASSLTGGSNQPQHF TRBV28 once TRBJ1-5 TRBD1
TGTGCCAGCACCGGGGTTGGGCCAGATACGCAGTATTTT CASTGVGPDTQYF TRBV11-2 NA TRBJ2-3 NA
TGTGCCAGTAGGAAGGGACTAGCGGGAGTGCAAGCAAGCAATGAGCAGTTCTTC CASRKGLAGVQASNEQFF TRBV19 NA TRBJ2-1 TRBD2
TGTGCCAGCAGTTTCCGCCCCTATCCAGATACGCAGTATTTT CASSFRPYPDTQYF TRBV28 NA TRBJ2-3 NA
TGTGCCAGCAGAGATACGGGACTTTTCACTGAAGCTTTCTTT CASRDTGLFTEAFF TRBV2 once TRBJ1-1 NA
TGTGCCAGCAGCGTAGCCCCAGGTCTCAATGAGCAGTTCTTC CASSVAPGLNEQFF TRBV9 NA TRBJ2-1 NA
TGTGCCAGCAGTTACCCTGACAGAGTTGCTTTCTTT CASSYPDRVAFF TRBV6-2/TRBV6-3 NA TRBJ1-1 NA
TGTGCCAGTAGTATAATTGGCGGGAGCTATGAGCAGTTCTTC CASSIIGGSYEQFF TRBV19 NA TRBJ2-1 TRBD2
TGTGCCAGCAGCTACCTAGGGGGATCACAGGATACGCAGTATTTT CASSYLGGSQDTQYF TRBV11-3 NA TRBJ2-3 NA
TGTGCCAGCAGCTTAGGATCCGGTGGTGGTGAAAAACTGTTTTTT CASSLGSGGGEKLFF TRBV7-9 once TRBJ1-4 NA
TGTGCCAGCAGCTCCAGCGGGAGAGCGAACACCGGGGAGCTGTTTTTT CASSSSGRANTGELFF TRBV7-2 NA TRBJ2-2 TRBD2
TGTGCCAGCAGTGACCTCTTGAGCGAGCAGTACTTC CASSDLLSEQYF TRBV2 NA TRBJ2-7 NA
TGTGCCAGCAGCGTATTCCCTCGGGAAAAACTGTTTTTT CASSVFPREKLFF TRBV9 many TRBJ1-4 NA
TGTGCCAGCAGCGTAGCGACTAGCGGGACCGGGGAGCTGTTTTTT CASSVATSGTGELFF TRBV9 NA TRBJ2-2 TRBD2
TGCAGCGTTGTCACAGGGAGCCACGAGCAGTACTTC CSVVTGSHEQYF TRBV29-1 NA TRBJ2-7 NA
TGCGCCAGCAGCATAGGAGGAGCCAGCTCCTACAATGAGCAGTTCTTC CASSIGGASSYNEQFF TRBV5-1 NA TRBJ2-1 NA
TGTGCCAGCACCCCCTTCGAAGCGGGAGAAGTGAACACCGGGGAGCTGTTTTTT CASTPFEAGEVNTGELFF TRBV25-1 few TRBJ2-2 TRBD2
TGTGCCAGCTCGCAGGGGAGTGGAAACACCATATATTTT CASSQGSGNTIYF TRBV18 NA TRBJ1-3 NA